This TCR beta chain was identified in a study of cytomegalovirus exposure and HLA in healthy donors. The PCR contained 60 Vbeta and 13 Jbeta primers. Some clones are missing from TCRdb's copy, which holds only in-frame ones; the method was immunoSEQ multiplex PCR. Among about 170,000 clones listed, around 80% were seen once. The V gene lost 6 bases and the J gene lost 7 bases, with 19 bases spanning the gap. The CDR3 totals 15 residues. The V gene's germline CDR1 is KGHSH and CDR2 LQKENI. This receptor was obtained from a woman between 50 and 59 years old in good health and CMV-seropositive. The chain is built from TRBV18 and TRBJ2-1; TRBD2 is a possible D gene (7 bases). The sequenced sample consisted of PBMCs. The CDR3 protein is CASSLGGPGANEQFF. The CDR3 DNA is TGTGCCAGCTCCCTGGGGGGGCCGGGTGCAAATGAGCAGTTCTTC.